These T cell receptor beta chains were read from a single sample in a study of control samples from healthy donors and cancer patients. Libraries were prepared by immunoSEQ multiplex PCR; TCRdb keeps only in-frame clonotypes and omits some of them. The sample shows about 410,000 clones, 80% to 95% of them seen only once. The sequenced material came from PBMCs. These receptors were obtained from a middle-aged man with head and neck cancer. Each CDR3 is given with its conserved first and last residue. The D gene is left open where the match is weak. Not all rows give a size; the values are once, few, many and, for expanded clones, a class.

d_call,j_call,clone_size,v_call,cdr3_nt,cdr3_aa
.,TRBJ1-2,.,TRBV7-9,TGTGCCAGCAGCTTAGGTGGCTACACCTTC,CASSLGGYTF
TRBD1,TRBJ1-6,once,TRBV6-5,TGTGCCAGCAGTAGACAGGGAATCTCTAATTCACCCCTCCACTTT,CASSRQGISNSPLHF
.,TRBJ2-7,.,TRBV11-2,TGTGCCAGCAGCTCGACGAGGAGACAGGCCGGTCACGAGCAGTACTTC,CASSSTRRQAGHEQYF
TRBD1,TRBJ1-1,once,TRBV5-1,TGCGCCAGCAAAGGACAGGGCTCGAACACTGAAGCTTTCTTT,CASKGQGSNTEAFF
TRBD2,TRBJ2-1,.,TRBV7-2,TGTGCCAGCAGCTTAGCGCTCGGGGGGGTAGGGTACAATGAGCAGTTCTTC,CASSLALGGVGYNEQFF
.,TRBJ1-2,.,TRBV3-1/TRBV3-2,TGTGCCAGCAGCCAAGGGGTCCCTGTGTGGGGGGAGGACTATGGCTACACCTTC,CASSQGVPVWGEDYGYTF
.,TRBJ2-1,.,TRBV6-1,TGTGCCAGCAGTGAAGCCCCCCTCACTCGCAATGAGCAGTTCTTC,CASSEAPLTRNEQFF
TRBD1,TRBJ2-5,.,TRBV28,TGTGCCAGCAGTCCCCGCGACAGGGCAGAGACCCAGTACTTC,CASSPRDRAETQYF
TRBD2,TRBJ2-3,.,TRBV3-1/TRBV3-2,TGTGCCAGCAGCCTCCTGGGACTAGCGCACACAGATACGCAGTATTTT,CASSLLGLAHTDTQYF
.,TRBJ1-2,.,TRBV7-2,TGTGCCAGCAGTAGGGAGCTGACGGGGGGCTACACCTTC,CASSRELTGGYTF
TRBD1,TRBJ1-2,.,TRBV9,TGTGCCAGCAGCGTAGGACAGGGGTCCTATGGCTACACCTTC,CASSVGQGSYGYTF
.,TRBJ2-5,once,TRBV20-1,TGCAGTGTTAGGCTCCGGGAGACCCAGTACTTC,CSVRLRETQYF
.,TRBJ1-5,.,TRBV5-8,TGTGCCAGCAGCATACAGCTACAGGGTCGGAGCAATCAGCCCCAGCATTTT,CASSIQLQGRSNQPQHF
.,TRBJ1-5,.,TRBV4-3,TGCGCCAGCAGCCTGGGACACGGAAGCAATCAGCCCCAGCATTTT,CASSLGHGSNQPQHF
.,TRBJ2-3,.,TRBV5-5,TGTGCCAGCAGCATAACAACCCGGGGCACAGATACGCAGTATTTT,CASSITTRGTDTQYF
.,TRBJ1-3,.,TRBV2,TGTGCCAGCAGACTGGACACCTACTCTGGAAACACCATATATTTT,CASRLDTYSGNTIYF
TRBD2,TRBJ2-7,.,TRBV3-1/TRBV3-2,TGTGCCAGCAGCCCCGATATTGGTGGGAGGGCTTACGAGCAGTACTTC,CASSPDIGGRAYEQYF
.,TRBJ1-5,.,TRBV5-6,TGTGCCAGCAGCCTTAGGACCGCCGCGGGCAATCAGCCCCAGCATTTT,CASSLRTAAGNQPQHF
TRBD2,TRBJ2-5,.,TRBV6-5,TGTGCCAGCACCCCAGGACTAGTCCAAGGAGAGACCCAGTACTTC,CASTPGLVQGETQYF
TRBD1,TRBJ1-3,.,TRBV5-4,TGTGCCAGCAGTGACGACAGGGGAACTGGAAACACCATATATTTT,CASSDDRGTGNTIYF
.,TRBJ1-5,.,TRBV3-1/TRBV3-2,TGTGCCAGCAGCCAAGGCCAGGGGTATAGCAATCAGCCCCAGCATTTT,CASSQGQGYSNQPQHF
.,TRBJ2-6,.,TRBV7-9,TGTGCCAGCAGCCTCCCCCTCTGGGACTCTGGGGCCAACGTCCTGACTTTC,CASSLPLWDSGANVLTF
.,TRBJ1-1,.,TRBV28,TGTGCCAGCAGTTTAACAGGGCTGGTCTCTGAAGCTTTCTTT,CASSLTGLVSEAFF
TRBD1,TRBJ2-1,.,TRBV11-2,TGTGCCAGCAGCTCGCGAGGGACAGGGAAAATATACAATGAGCAGTTCTTC,CASSSRGTGKIYNEQFF
.,TRBJ2-3,once,TRBV19,TGTGCCAGTAGTATTAAGGAAGATACGCAGTATTTT,CASSIKEDTQYF
.,TRBJ2-2,.,TRBV19,TGTGCCAGTAGTGGTTCTGGGGAGCTGTTTTTT,CASSGSGELFF
.,TRBJ1-5,.,TRBV18,TGTGCCAGCTCAGATGACATTAGCAATCAGCCCCAGCATTTT,CASSDDISNQPQHF
TRBD1,TRBJ1-2,.,TRBV5-6,TGTGCCAGCAGCTCCACCGGGACAGGGAGAGGCTACACCTTC,CASSSTGTGRGYTF
TRBD2,TRBJ2-7,.,TRBV5-1,TGCGCCAGCAGCTTGGGGACTAGCGTCGAGCAGTACTTC,CASSLGTSVEQYF
TRBD2,TRBJ2-7,.,TRBV5-6,TGTGCCAGCACCCGGACTAGCGGGGGGCACGAGCAGTACTTC,CASTRTSGGHEQYF
.,TRBJ1-6,.,TRBV6-2/TRBV6-3,TGTGCCAGCAGCTCCCGTGGGGCTTATTCACCCCTCCACTTT,CASSSRGAYSPLHF
TRBD1,TRBJ2-2,.,TRBV9,TGTGCCAGCAGCGTTAGACAGGGGGCGACCGGGGAGCTGTTTTTT,CASSVRQGATGELFF
.,TRBJ1-1,.,TRBV9,TGTGCCAGCAGCGTAGGCCAGGGGAGGACTGAAGCTTTCTTT,CASSVGQGRTEAFF
TRBD1,TRBJ1-6,few,TRBV6-2/TRBV6-3,TGTGCCAGCAGTTACTACAGGTGGGACAGGGGAATTAGTTCACCCCTCCACTTT,CASSYYRWDRGISSPLHF
TRBD1,TRBJ1-1,.,TRBV9,TGTGCCAGCAGCGTTGACGCGGGACAGATGAACACTGAAGCTTTCTTT,CASSVDAGQMNTEAFF
TRBD2,TRBJ2-2,.,TRBV29-1,TGCAGCGTTGAAGATCCCCTAGCGGGAGGTAGGACCGGGGAGCTGTTTTTT,CSVEDPLAGGRTGELFF
.,TRBJ1-2,.,TRBV5-1,TGCGCCAGCAGCTTGGGGCTCCAGGGACTCTATGGCTACACCTTC,CASSLGLQGLYGYTF
.,TRBJ2-3,.,TRBV6-5,TGTGCCAGCAGTTCGGGACTTATATTCTCTACAGATACGCAGTATTTT,CASSSGLIFSTDTQYF
TRBD1,TRBJ2-4,.,TRBV6-6,TGTGCCAGCAGTTACGGGACAGGGAGGGGCATTCAGTACTTC,CASSYGTGRGIQYF
.,TRBJ1-1,.,TRBV19,TGTGCCAGTAGTATAGTCGGGCAGGGGAACACTGAAGCTTTCTTT,CASSIVGQGNTEAFF
.,TRBJ2-2,.,TRBV2,TGTGCCAGCAGGCCCGGGCCCCTCGGGTTGGGGGAGCTGTTTTTT,CASRPGPLGLGELFF
.,TRBJ1-1,.,TRBV7-8,TGTGCCAGCAGCTCCGCCGGGGGACACAACACTGAAGCTTTCTTT,CASSSAGGHNTEAFF
.,TRBJ1-4,once,TRBV10-2,TGCGCCAGCAGTCCTCGCTCCGAAAAACTGTTTTTT,CASSPRSEKLFF
.,TRBJ2-2,.,TRBV11-3,TGTGCCAGCAGCTTAGGGGCAGGGGTAATCACCGGGGAGCTGTTTTTT,CASSLGAGVITGELFF
.,TRBJ2-2,.,TRBV19,TGTGCCAGTAGAGTATCGCCCAGAAGACCAACCGGGGAGCTGTTTTTT,CASRVSPRRPTGELFF